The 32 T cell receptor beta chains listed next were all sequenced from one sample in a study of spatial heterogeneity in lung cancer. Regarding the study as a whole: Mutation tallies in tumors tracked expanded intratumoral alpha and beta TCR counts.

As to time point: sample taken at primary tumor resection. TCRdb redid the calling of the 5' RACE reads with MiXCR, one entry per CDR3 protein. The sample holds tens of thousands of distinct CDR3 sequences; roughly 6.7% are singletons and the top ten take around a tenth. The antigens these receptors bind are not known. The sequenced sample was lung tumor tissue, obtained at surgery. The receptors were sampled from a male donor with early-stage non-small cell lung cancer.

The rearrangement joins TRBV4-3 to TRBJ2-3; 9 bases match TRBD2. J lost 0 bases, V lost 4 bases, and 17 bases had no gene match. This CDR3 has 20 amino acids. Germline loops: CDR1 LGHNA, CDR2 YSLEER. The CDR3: CASSRPPWGGGALSTDTQYF. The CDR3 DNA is TGCGCCAGCAGCCGCCCCCCCTGGGGCGGGGGGGCCTTAAGCACAGATACGCAGTATTTT.

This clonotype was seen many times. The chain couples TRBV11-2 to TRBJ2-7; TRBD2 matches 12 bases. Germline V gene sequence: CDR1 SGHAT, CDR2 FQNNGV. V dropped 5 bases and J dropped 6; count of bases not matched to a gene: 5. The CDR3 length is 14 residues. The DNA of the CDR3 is TGTGCCAGCAGCCTAGCGGGAGGGCCACGCGAGCAGTACTTC. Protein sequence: CASSLAGGPREQYF.

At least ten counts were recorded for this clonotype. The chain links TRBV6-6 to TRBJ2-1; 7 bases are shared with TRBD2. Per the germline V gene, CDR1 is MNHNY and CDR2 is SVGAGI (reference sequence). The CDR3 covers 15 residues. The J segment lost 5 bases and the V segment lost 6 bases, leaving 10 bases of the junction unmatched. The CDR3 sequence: CASSSLGGSNNEQFF. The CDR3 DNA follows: TGTGCCAGCAGCTCACTCGGGGGGTCGAACAATGAGCAGTTCTTC.

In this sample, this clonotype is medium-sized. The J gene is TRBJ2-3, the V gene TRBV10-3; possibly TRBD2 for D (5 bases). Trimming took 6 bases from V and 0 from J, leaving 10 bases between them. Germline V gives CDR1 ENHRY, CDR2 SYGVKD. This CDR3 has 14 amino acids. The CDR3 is CAIRSPGSTDTQYF. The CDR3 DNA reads TGTGCCATCAGGAGTCCGGGGAGCACAGATACGCAGTATTTT.

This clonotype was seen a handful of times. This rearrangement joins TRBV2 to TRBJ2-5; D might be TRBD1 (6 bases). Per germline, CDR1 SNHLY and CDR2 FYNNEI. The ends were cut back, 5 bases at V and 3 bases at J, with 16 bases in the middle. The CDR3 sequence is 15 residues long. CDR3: CASSPLTTGKETQYF. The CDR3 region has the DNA TGTGCCAGCAGTCCCCTCACTACAGGGAAAGAGACCCAGTACTTC.

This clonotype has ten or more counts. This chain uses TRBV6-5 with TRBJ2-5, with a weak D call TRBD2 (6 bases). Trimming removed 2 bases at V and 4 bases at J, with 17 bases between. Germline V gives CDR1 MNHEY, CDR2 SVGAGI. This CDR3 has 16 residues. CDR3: CASSYGGFPGSETQYF. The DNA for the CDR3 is TGTGCCAGCAGTTACGGGGGGTTTCCAGGGTCAGAGACCCAGTACTTC.

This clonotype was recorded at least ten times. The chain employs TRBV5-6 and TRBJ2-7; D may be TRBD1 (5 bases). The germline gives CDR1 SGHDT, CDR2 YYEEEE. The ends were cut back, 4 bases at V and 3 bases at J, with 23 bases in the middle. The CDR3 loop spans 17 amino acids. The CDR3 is CASSRSWLGPQYYEQYF. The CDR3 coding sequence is TGTGCCAGCAGCCGCTCTTGGTTGGGGCCCCAGTACTACGAGCAGTACTTC.

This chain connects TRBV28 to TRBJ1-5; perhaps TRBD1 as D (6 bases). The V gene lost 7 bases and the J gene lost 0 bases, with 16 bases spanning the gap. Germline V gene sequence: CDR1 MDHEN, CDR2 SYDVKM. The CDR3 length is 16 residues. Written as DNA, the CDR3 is TGTGCCAGCATTCTACAGGGAGCAGGTAGCAATCAGCCCCAGCATTTT. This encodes CASILQGAGSNQPQHF.

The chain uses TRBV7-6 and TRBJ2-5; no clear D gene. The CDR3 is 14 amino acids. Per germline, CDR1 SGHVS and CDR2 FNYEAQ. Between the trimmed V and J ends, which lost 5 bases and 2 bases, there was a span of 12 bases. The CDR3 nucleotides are TGTGCCAGCAGCCTCGGTCGGATTCAAGAGACCCAGTACTTC. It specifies CASSLGRIQETQYF.

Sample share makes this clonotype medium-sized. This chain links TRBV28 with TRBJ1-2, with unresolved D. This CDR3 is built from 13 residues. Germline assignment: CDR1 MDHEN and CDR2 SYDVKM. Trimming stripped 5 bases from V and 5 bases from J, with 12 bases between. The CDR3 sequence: CASSLARRYGYTF. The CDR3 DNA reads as TGTGCCAGCAGTCTAGCCCGGAGATATGGCTACACCTTC.

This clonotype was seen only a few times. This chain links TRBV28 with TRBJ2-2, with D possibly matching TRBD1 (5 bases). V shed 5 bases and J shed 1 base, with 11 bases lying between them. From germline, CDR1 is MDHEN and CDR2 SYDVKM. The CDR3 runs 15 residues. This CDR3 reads CASSPTTENTGELFF. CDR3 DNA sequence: TGTGCCAGCAGTCCTACGACAGAGAACACCGGGGAGCTGTTTTTT.

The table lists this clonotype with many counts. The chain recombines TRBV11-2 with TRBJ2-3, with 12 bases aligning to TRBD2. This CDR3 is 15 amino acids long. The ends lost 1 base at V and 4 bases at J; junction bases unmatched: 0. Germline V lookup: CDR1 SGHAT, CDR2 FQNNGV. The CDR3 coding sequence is TGTGCCAGCAGCTTAGGACTAGCGGGAGCAGATACGCAGTATTTT. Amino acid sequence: CASSLGLAGADTQYF. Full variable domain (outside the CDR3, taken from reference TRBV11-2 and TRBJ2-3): EAGVAQSPRYKIIEKRQSVAFWCNPISGHATLYWYQQILGQGPKLLIQFQNNGVVDDSQLPKDRFSAERLKGVDSTLKIQPAKLEDSAVYLCASSLGLAGADTQYFGPGTRLTVL.

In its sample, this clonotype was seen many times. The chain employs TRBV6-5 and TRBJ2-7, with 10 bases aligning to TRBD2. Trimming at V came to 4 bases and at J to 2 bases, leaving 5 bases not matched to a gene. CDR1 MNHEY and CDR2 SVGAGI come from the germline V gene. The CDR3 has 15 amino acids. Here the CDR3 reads CASSSTSGTPYEQYF. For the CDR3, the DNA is TGTGCCAGCAGTTCAACTAGCGGGACACCCTACGAGCAGTACTTC.

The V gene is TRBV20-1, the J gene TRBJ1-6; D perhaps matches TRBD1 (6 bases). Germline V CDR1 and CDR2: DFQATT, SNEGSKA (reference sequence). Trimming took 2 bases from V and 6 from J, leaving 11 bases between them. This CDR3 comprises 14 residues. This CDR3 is CSARRTALNSPLHF. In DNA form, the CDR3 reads TGCAGTGCTAGAAGGACAGCCCTTAATTCACCCCTCCACTTT.

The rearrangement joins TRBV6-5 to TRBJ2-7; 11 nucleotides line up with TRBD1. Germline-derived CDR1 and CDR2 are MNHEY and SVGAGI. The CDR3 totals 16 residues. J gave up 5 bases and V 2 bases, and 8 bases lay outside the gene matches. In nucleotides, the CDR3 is TGTGCCAGCAGTTACAGTAGCGGGACAGGGGGGCACGAGCAGTACTTC. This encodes CASSYSSGTGGHEQYF.

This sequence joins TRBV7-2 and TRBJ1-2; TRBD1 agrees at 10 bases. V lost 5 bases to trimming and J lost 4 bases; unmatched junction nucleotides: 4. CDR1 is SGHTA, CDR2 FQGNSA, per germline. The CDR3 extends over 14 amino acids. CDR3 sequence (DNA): TGTGCCAGCAGCCGCGGACAGGGGGGCTATGGCTACACCTTC. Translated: CASSRGQGGYGYTF.

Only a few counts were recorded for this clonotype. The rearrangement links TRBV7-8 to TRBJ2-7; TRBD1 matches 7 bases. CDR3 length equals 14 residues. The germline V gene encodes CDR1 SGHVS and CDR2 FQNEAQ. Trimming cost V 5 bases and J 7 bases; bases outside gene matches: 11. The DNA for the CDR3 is TGTGCCAGCAGCCTCAACAGGGGTATGAGAGAGCAGTACTTC. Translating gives CASSLNRGMREQYF.

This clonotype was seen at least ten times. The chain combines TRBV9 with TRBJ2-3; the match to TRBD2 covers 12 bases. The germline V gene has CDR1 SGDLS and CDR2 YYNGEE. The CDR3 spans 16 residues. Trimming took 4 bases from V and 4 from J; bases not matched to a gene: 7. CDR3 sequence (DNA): TGTGCCAGCAGCACCCGGACTAGCGGGAAGCCAGATACGCAGTATTTT. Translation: CASSTRTSGKPDTQYF. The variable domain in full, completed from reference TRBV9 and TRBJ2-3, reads DSGVTQTPKHLITATGQRVTLRCSPRSGDLSVYWYQQSLDQGLQFLIQYYNGEERAKGNILERFSAQQFPDLHSELNLSSLELGDSALYFCASSTRTSGKPDTQYFGPGTRLTVL.

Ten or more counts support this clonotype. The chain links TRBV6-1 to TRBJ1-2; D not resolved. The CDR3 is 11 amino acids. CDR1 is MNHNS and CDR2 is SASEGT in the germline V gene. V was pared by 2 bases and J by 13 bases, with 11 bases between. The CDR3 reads CASSELGFFTF. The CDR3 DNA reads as TGTGCCAGCAGTGAACTGGGGTTCTTCACCTTC.

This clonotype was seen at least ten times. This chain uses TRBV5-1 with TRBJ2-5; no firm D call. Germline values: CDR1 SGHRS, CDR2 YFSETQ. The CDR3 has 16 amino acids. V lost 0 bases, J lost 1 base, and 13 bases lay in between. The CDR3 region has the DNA TGCGCCAGCAGCTTGGGTGTGGGGATCTTCCAAGAGACCCAGTACTTC. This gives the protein CASSLGVGIFQETQYF. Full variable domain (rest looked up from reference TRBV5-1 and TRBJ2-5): KAGVTQTPRYLIKTRGQQVTLSCSPISGHRSVSWYQQTPGQGLQFLFEYFSETQRNKGNFPGRFSGRQFSNSRSEMNVSTLELGDSALYLCASSLGVGIFQETQYFGPGTRLLVL.

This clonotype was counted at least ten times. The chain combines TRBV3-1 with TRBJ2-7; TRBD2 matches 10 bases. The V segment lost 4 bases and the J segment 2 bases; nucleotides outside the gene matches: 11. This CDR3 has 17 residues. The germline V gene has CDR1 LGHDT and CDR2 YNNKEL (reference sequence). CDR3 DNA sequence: TGTGCCAGCAGCCCACCCACTGCAGCGGGGGGGGCCTACGAGCAGTACTTC. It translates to CASSPPTAAGGAYEQYF.

The CDR3 here is CASSAGGSPLSGNTIYF. CDR3 in DNA: TGTGCCAGCAGCGCCGGCGGTTCCCCGCTCTCTGGAAACACCATATATTTT. The chain couples TRBV9 to TRBJ1-3; D gene uncertain. The length of the CDR3 is 17 residues. The germline V and J ends were trimmed by 3 bases and 0 bases, with 16 bases remaining between them. Germline-derived CDR1 and CDR2 are SGDLS and YYNGEE.

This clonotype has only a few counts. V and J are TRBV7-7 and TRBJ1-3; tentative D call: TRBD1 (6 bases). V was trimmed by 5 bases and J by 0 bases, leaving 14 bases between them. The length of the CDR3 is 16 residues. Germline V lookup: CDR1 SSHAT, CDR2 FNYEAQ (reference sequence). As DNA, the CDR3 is TGTGCCAGCAGCCCGGGACATCAGAGCTCTGGAAACACCATATATTTT. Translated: CASSPGHQSSGNTIYF.

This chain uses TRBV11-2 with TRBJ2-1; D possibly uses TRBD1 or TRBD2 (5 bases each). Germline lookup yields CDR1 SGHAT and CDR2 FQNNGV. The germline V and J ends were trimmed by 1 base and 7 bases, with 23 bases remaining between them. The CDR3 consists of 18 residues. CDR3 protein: CASSLALLGEWGSNEQFF. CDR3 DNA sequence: TGTGCCAGCAGCTTAGCATTACTGGGGGAATGGGGGTCTAATGAGCAGTTCTTC.

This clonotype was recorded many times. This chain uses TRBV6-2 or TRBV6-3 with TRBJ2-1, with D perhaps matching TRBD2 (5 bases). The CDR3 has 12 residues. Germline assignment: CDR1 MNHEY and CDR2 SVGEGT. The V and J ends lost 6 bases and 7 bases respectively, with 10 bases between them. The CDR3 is CASSHSENEQFF. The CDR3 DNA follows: TGTGCCAGCAGCCATAGCGAGAATGAGCAGTTCTTC.

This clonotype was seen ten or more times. CDR3 region: CASSLQTDTQYF. CDR3 coding DNA: TGTGCCAGCAGTTTACAAACAGATACGCAGTATTTT. The chain joins TRBV28 to TRBJ2-3; D not resolved. CDR3 length: 12 residues. Germline loops: CDR1 MDHEN, CDR2 SYDVKM. The V and J ends lost 2 bases and 3 bases respectively, with 3 bases between them.

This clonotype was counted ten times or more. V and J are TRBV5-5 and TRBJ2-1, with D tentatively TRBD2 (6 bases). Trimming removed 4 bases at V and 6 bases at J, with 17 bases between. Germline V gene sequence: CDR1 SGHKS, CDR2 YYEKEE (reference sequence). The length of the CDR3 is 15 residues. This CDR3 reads CASSQLPGLANEQFF. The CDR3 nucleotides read TGTGCCAGCAGCCAACTGCCGGGACTCGCCAATGAGCAGTTCTTC. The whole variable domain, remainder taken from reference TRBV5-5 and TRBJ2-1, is DAGVTQSPTHLIKTRGQQVTLRCSPISGHKSVSWYQQVLGQGPQFIFQYYEKEERGRGNFPDRFSARQFPNYSSELNVNALLLGDSALYLCASSQLPGLANEQFFGPGTRLTVL.

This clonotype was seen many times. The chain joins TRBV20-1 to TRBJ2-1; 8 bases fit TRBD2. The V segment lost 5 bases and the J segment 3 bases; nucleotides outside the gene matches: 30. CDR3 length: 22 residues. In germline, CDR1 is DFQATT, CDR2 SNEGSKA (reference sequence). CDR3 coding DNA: TGCAGTGCTCCGCCTGGTAGCGGGGATTCCCACTGGGTTGTGAGAGACTACAATGAGCAGTTCTTC. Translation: CSAPPGSGDSHWVVRDYNEQFF.

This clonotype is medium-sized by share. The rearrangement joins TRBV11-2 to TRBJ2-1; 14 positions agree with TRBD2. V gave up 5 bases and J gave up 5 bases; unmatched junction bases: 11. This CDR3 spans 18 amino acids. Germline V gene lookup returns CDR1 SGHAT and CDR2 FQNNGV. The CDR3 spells CASSLLSGTSGGHNEQFF. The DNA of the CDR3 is TGTGCCAGCAGCCTTCTAAGCGGGACTAGCGGGGGACACAATGAGCAGTTCTTC.

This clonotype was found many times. Written as DNA, the CDR3 is TGCAGTGCTTCACGAAGAACAGGGTCGGACGAGCAGTACTTC. As protein: CSASRRTGSDEQYF. The rearrangement joins TRBV20-1 to TRBJ2-7; D is perhaps TRBD1 (6 bases). The V gene lost 5 bases and the J gene lost 5 bases, with 19 bases spanning the gap. The CDR3 is made up of 14 amino acids. Germline-derived CDR1 and CDR2 are DFQATT and SNEGSKA (reference sequence).

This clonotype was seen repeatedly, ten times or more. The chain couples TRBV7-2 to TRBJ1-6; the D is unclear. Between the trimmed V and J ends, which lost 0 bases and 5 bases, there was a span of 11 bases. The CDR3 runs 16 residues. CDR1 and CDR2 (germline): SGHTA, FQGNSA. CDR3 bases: TGTGCCAGCAGCTTAGCTCCGGGGAGTAATAATTCACCCCTCCACTTT. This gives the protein CASSLAPGSNNSPLHF.

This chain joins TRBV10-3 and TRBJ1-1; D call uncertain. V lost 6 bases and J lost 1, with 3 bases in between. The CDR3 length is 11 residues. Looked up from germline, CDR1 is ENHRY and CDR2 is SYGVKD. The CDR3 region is CAIRENTEAFF. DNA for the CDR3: TGTGCCATCAGAGAGAACACTGAAGCTTTCTTT.